The table lists the clone carrying this T cell receptor beta chain with many counts. Its antigen is not known. Library construction for TCR beta used iRepertoire HTBI primers and Arm-PCR of CDR3 regions. MiXCR, run by TCRdb on the multiplex PCR reads, gives a single entry per CDR3 protein. The sample contains about 560,000 distinct CDR3 sequences, about 16% of which appear only once. The sample originates from a study of regulatory T cells in long-lasting Graves disease. The study's findings and limits: The TCR repertoire of persistent Graves' patients was less diverse than that of newly diagnosed ones.

Specified time point: newly diagnosed GD, antithyroid drugs for less than 3 months. Generation of the TCR library employed RNA extracted from PBMCs. Trimming removed 0 bases at V and 1 base at J, with 8 bases between. Germline loops: CDR1 MNHEY, CDR2 SMNVEV (reference sequence). The length of the CDR3 is 15 residues. The same data also contributed to another study, on T cells in Graves' hyperthyroidism and ophthalmopathy. As that study records: Across 18 months, stable Graves' hyperthyroidism was marked by no progression to ophthalmopathy. First-round RT-PCR of the TCR CDR3 relied on the HTBI primer set.

The chain joins TRBV27 to TRBJ2-3, with D perhaps TRBD2 (6 bases). The sequence derives from a man between 18 and 35 years old with Graves disease. The sample consisted of peripheral blood mononuclear cells (PBMCs), taken at new diagnosis, from a patient treated with antithyroid drugs. This chain's CDR3 is CASSLSASGTDTQYF. The CDR3 DNA sequence: TGTGCCAGCAGTTTATCGGCTAGCGGCACAGATACGCAGTATTTT.